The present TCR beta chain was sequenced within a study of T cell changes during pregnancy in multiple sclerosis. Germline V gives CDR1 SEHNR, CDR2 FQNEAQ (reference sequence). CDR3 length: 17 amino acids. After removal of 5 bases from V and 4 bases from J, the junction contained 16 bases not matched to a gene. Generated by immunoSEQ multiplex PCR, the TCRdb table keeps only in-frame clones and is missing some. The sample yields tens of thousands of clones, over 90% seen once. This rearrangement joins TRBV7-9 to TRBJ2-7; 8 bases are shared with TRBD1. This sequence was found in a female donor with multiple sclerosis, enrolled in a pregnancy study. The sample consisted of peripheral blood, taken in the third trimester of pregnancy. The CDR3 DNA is TGTGCCAGCAGCGTACCCCGGACAGGGAATGCCGTGTACGAGCAGTACTTC. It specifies CASSVPRTGNAVYEQYF.